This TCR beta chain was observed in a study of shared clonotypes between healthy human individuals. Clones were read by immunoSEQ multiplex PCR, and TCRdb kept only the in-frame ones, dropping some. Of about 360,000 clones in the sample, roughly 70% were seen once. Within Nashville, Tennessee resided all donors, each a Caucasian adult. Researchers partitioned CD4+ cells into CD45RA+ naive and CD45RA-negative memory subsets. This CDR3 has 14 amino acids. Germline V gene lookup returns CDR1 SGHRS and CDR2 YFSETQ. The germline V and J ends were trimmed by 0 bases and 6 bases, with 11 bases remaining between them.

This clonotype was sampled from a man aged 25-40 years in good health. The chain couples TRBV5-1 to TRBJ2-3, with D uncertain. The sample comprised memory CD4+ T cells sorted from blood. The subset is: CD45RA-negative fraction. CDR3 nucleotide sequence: TGCGCCAGCAGCTTGGGGGTTAGTCCCGATACGCAGTATTTT. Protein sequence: CASSLGVSPDTQYF.